This T cell receptor (beta chain) is drawn from a study of cytomegalovirus exposure and HLA in healthy donors. General study findings and limits: Looking again later, the authors saw that most CMV-associated TCR beta chains seemed HLA-restricted. The authors enumerated 164 TCR beta chains as linked to cytomegalovirus.

The PCR employed 60 Vbeta primers together with 13 Jbeta primers. Generated by immunoSEQ multiplex PCR, the TCRdb table keeps only in-frame clones and is missing some. The data contain roughly 59,000 clones, almost 70% of them seen just once; the ten biggest clones take up under 20%. As concerns this clone: No antigen is known for it.

CDR1 KGHSH and CDR2 LQKENI come from the germline V gene. The CDR3 is 16 residues long. Trimming pared 1 base from V and 0 bases from J, leaving 11 bases between. Sequenced: PBMCs. The TCR sequence derives from a middle-aged man in good health and CMV-seropositive. The chain employs TRBV18 and TRBJ2-3, with D perhaps matching TRBD1 (5 bases). The CDR3 DNA reads as TGTGCCAGCTCACCACTGGACACTTCTAGCACAGATACGCAGTATTTT. Its protein is CASSPLDTSSTDTQYF.